Included here is one T cell receptor beta chain sequence, with context. Its specificity is not known. The sample is drawn from a study of response to subunit inactivated influenza vaccine. General study points: The authors suggested that few new T cells are recruited per seasonal influenza vaccination.

Via MiXCR, TCRdb re-called the RT-PCR reads, giving one row per CDR3 protein. The table includes roughly 520,000 distinct CDR3 sequences, 25% detected once. The sequence derives from a man between 50 and 59 years old who received an inactivated influenza vaccine. The material was CD4+ T cells sorted from PBMCs, obtained 4 to 6 days after vaccination.

Here the CDR3 reads CAISDPSGQKTYEQYF. For the CDR3, the DNA is TGTGCCATCAGTGATCCGTCGGGACAAAAGACCTACGAGCAGTACTTC. The chain combines TRBV10-3 with TRBJ2-7; tentatively, D is TRBD1 (6 bases). Trimming pared 3 bases from V and 2 bases from J, leaving 17 bases between. From germline, CDR1 is ENHRY and CDR2 SYGVKD. The CDR3 totals 16 residues.